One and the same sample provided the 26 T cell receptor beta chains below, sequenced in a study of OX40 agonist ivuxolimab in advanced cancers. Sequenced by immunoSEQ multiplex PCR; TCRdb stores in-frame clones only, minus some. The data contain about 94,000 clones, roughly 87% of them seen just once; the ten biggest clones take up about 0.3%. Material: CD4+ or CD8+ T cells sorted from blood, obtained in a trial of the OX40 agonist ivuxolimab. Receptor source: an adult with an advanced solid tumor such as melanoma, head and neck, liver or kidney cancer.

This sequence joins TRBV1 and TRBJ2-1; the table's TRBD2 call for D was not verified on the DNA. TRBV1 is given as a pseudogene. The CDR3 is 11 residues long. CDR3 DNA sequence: TGCACCAGCAGCCATAACAATGAGCAGTTCTTC. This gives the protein CTSSHNNEQFF.

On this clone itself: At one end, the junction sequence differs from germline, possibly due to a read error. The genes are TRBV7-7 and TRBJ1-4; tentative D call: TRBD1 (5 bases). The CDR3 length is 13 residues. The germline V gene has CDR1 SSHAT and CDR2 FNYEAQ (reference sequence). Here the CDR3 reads CASSSGFDEKLFF. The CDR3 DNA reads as TGTGCTAGCAGCTCAGGGTTTGATGAAAAACTGTTTTTT.

DNA of the CDR3: TGTGCCAGCAGTTTAGAAGAGACCCAGTACTTC. Its protein product is CASSLEETQYF. The genes are TRBV6-1 and TRBJ2-5; no clear D gene. The CDR3 covers 11 residues. In germline, CDR1 is MNHNS, CDR2 SASEGT. Deletions cut 5 bases from V and 3 bases from J, with 4 bases between.

CDR3 coding DNA: TGTGCCAGCAGTGAATATGTACTAAACACCGGGGAGCTGTTTTTT. Encoded protein: CASSEYVLNTGELFF. This chain uses TRBV6-1 with TRBJ2-2; D is ambiguous. Trimming took off 2 bases at V and 2 bases at J, with 9 bases between the two ends. The germline V gene encodes CDR1 MNHNS and CDR2 SASEGT. CDR3 length equals 15 residues.

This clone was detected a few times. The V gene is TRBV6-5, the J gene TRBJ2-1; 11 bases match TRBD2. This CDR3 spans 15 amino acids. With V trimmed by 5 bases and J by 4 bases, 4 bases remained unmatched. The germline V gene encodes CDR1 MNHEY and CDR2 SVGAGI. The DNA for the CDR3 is TGTGCCAGCAGTCCCCGGACTAGCGGGTACAATGAGCAGTTCTTC. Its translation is CASSPRTSGYNEQFF.

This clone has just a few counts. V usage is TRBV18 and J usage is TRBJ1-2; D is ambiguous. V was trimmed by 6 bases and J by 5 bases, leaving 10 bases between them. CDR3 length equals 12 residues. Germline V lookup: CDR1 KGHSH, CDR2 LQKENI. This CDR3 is CASSLSGYGYTF. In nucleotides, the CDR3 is TGTGCCAGCTCCCTCAGTGGGTATGGCTACACCTTC.

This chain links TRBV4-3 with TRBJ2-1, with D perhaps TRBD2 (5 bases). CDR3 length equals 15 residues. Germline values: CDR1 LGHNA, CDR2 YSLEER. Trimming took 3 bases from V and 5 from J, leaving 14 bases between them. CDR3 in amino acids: CASSQVGLGNNEQFF. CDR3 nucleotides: TGCGCCAGCAGCCAGGTAGGGCTCGGGAACAATGAGCAGTTCTTC.

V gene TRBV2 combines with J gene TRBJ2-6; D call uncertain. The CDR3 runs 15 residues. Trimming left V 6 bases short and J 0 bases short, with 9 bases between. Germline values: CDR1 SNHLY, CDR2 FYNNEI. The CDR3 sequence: CASRAQSSGANVLTF. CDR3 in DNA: TGTGCCAGCAGGGCCCAGAGCTCTGGGGCCAACGTCCTGACTTTC.

CDR3 bases: TGTGCCAGCAGCTCCCCGGGACGAGAGTACGAGCAGTACTTC. Translating gives CASSSPGREYEQYF. The chain employs TRBV11-1 and TRBJ2-7; possibly TRBD1 or TRBD2 for D (5 bases each). CDR1 is SGHAT, CDR2 FQDESV, per germline (reference sequence). The CDR3 extends over 14 amino acids. V was clipped by 4 bases and J by 4 bases, with 14 bases between them.

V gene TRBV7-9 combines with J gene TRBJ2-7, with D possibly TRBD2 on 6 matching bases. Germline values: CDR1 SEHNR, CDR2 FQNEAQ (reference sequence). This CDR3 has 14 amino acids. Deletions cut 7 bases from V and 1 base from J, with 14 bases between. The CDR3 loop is CASTQLAASYEQYF. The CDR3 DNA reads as TGTGCCAGCACCCAACTAGCCGCGTCCTACGAGCAGTACTTC.

The CDR3 region has the DNA TGCGCCAGCAGCCTGACGGGCAGAGGGAACACTGAAGCTTTCTTT. Protein product: CASSLTGRGNTEAFF. This chain connects TRBV4-3 to TRBJ1-1; no definite D call. Germline V gene lookup returns CDR1 LGHNA and CDR2 YSLEER. V was shortened by 4 bases and J by 1 base, with 13 bases between the two germline ends. CDR3 length equals 15 residues.

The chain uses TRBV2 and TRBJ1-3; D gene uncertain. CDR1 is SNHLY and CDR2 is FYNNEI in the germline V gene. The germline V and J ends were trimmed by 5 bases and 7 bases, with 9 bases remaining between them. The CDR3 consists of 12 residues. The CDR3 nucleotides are TGTGCCAGCAGTCCCTCAAGTAACACCATATATTTT. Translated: CASSPSSNTIYF.

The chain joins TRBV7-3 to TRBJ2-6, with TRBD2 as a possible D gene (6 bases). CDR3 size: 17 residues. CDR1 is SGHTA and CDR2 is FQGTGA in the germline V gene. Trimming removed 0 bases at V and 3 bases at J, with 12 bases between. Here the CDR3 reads CASSLTPGGYGANVLTF. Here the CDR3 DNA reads TGTGCCAGCAGCTTAACCCCAGGAGGGTATGGGGCCAACGTCCTGACTTTC.

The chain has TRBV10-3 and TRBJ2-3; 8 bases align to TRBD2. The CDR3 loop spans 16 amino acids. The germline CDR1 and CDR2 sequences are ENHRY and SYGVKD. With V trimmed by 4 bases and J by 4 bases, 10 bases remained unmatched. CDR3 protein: CAISVPPRGGADTQYF. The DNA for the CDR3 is TGTGCCATCAGTGTCCCCCCCCGGGGGGGTGCAGATACGCAGTATTTT.

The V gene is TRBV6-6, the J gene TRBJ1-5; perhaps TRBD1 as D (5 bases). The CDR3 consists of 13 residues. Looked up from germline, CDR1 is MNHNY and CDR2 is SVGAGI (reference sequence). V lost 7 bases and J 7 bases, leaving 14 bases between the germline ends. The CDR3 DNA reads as TGTGCCAGCACACGCGGGGGTAACCAGCCCCAGCATTTT. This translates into CASTRGGNQPQHF.

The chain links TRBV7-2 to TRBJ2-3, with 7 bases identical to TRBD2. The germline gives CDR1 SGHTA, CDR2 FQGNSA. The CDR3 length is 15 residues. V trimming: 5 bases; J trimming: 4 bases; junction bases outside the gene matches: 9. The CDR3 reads CASSRLATESDTQYF. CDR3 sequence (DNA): TGTGCCAGCAGCCGACTAGCCACTGAATCAGATACGCAGTATTTT.

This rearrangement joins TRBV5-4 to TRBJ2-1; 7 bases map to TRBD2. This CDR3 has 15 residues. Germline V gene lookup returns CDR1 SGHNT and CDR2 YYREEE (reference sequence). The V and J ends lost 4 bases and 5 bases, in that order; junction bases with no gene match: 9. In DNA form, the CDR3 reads TGTGCCAGCAGCCCCAACCAGCGGGGAGACAATGAGCAGTTCTTC. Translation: CASSPNQRGDNEQFF.

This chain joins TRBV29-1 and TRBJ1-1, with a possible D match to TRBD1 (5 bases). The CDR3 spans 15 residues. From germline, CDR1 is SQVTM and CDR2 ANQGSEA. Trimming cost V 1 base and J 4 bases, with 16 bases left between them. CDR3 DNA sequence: TGCAGCGTTGAAGGTGTTGACGGGGGTCTCACTGAAGCTTTCTTT. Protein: CSVEGVDGGLTEAFF.

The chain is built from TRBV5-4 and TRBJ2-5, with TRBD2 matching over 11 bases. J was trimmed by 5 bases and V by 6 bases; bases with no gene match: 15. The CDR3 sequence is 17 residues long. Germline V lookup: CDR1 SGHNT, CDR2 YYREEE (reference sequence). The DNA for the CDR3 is TGTGCCAGCACCCTAGGAGGTAGCGGGGGGGCCATGGAGACCCAGTACTTC. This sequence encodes CASTLGGSGGAMETQYF.

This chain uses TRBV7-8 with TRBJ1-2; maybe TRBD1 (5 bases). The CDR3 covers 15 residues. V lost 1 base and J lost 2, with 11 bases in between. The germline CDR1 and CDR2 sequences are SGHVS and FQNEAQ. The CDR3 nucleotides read TGTGCCAGCAGCTTAGTTCGCAGGGCCAACTATGGCTACACCTTC. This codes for CASSLVRRANYGYTF.

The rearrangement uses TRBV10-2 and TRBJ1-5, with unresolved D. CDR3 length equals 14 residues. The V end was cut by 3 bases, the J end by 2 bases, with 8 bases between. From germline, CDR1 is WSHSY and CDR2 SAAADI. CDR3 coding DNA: TGCGCCAGCAGTGACCTTCGAGGCAATCAGCCCCAGCATTTT. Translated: CASSDLRGNQPQHF.

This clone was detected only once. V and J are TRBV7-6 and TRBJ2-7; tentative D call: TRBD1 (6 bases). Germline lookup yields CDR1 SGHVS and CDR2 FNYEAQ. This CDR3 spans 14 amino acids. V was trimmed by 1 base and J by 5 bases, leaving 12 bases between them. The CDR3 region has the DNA TGTGCCAGCAGCTTAGGCCCAGGGGAGAACGAGCAGTACTTC. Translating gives CASSLGPGENEQYF.

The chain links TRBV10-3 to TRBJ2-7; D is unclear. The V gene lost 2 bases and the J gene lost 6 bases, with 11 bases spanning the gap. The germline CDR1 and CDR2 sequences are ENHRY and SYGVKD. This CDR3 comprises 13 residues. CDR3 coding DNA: TGTGCCATCAGTGAGGACTCCTCCAGCGAGCAGTACTTC. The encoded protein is CAISEDSSSEQYF.

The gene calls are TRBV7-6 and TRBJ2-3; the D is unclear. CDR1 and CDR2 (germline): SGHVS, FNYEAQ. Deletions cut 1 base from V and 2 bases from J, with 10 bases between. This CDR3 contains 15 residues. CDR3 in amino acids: CASSLGYRSTDTQYF. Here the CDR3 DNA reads TGTGCCAGCAGCTTAGGGTACAGATCCACAGATACGCAGTATTTT.

In DNA, the CDR3 is TGCGCCAGCAGCCAAAGGGCGGAGGCATACGAGCAGTACTTC. This encodes CASSQRAEAYEQYF. The rearrangement joins TRBV4-3 to TRBJ2-7, with TRBD2 as a possible D gene (5 bases). Germline V lookup: CDR1 LGHNA, CDR2 YSLEER. With 2 bases removed from V and 4 bases from J, the gap between germline ends came to 12 bases. The CDR3 extends over 14 amino acids.

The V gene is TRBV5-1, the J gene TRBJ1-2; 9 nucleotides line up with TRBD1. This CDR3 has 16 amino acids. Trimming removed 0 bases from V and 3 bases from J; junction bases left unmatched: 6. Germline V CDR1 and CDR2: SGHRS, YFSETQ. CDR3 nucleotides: TGCGCCAGCAGCTTGGAAACAGGGGGCGTTGACTATGGCTACACCTTC. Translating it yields CASSLETGGVDYGYTF.